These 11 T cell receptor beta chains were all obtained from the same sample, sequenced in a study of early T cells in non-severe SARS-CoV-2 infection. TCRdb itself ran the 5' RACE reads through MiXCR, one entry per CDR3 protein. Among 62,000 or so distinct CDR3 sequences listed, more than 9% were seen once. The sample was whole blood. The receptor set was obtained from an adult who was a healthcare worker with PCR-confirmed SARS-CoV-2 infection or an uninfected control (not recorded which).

The CDR3 DNA follows: TGTGCCAGCAGCCAAGATCGAGCCCCCTCCCAAGAGACCCAGTACTTC. Amino acid sequence: CASSQDRAPSQETQYF. The chain is built from TRBV3-1 and TRBJ2-5; D ambiguous. The V gene lost 0 bases and the J gene lost 1 base, with 12 bases spanning the gap. The length of the CDR3 is 16 residues. Germline V lookup: CDR1 LGHDT, CDR2 YNNKEL (reference sequence).

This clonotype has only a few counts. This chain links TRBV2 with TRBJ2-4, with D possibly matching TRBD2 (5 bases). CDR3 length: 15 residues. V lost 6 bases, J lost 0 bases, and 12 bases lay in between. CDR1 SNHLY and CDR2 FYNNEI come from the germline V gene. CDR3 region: CASRGSWLAKNIQYF. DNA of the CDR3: TGTGCCAGCAGGGGGAGTTGGCTAGCCAAAAACATTCAGTACTTC. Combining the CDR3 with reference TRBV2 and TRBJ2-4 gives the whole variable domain EPEVTQTPSHQVTQMGQEVILRCVPISNHLYFYWYRQILGQKVEFLVSFYNNEISEKSEIFDDQFSVERPDGSNFTLKIRSTKLEDSAMYFCASRGSWLAKNIQYFGAGTRLSVL.

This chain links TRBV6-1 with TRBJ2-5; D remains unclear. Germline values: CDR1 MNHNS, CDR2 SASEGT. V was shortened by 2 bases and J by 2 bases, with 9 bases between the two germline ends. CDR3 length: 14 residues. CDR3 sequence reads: CASSELSTQETQYF. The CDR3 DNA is TGTGCCAGCAGTGAACTGAGCACACAAGAGACCCAGTACTTC.

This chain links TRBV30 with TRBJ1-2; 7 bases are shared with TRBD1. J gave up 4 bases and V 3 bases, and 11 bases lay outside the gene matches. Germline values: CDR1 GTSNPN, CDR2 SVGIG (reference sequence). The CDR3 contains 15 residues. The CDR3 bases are TGTGCCTGGAGCCAAAGACAGGGCGCCATCTATGGCTACACCTTC. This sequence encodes CAWSQRQGAIYGYTF.

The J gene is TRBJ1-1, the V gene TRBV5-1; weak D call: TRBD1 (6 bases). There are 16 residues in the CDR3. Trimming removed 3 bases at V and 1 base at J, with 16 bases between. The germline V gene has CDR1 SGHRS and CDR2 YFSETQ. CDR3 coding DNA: TGCGCCAGCAGCTACAGACAGGCCTTGAAGAACACTGAAGCTTTCTTT. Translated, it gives CASSYRQALKNTEAFF.

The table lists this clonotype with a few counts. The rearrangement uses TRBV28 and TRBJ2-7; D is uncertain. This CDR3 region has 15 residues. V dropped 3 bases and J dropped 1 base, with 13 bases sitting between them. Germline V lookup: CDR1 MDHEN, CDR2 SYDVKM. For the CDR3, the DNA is TGTGCCAGCAGTTTCCGGGCGGAACTATCCTACGAGCAGTACGTC. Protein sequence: CASSFRAELSYEQYV.

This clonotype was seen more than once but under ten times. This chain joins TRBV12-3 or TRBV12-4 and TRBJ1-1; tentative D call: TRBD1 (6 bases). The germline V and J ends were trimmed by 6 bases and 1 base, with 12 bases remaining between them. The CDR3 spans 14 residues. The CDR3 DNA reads TGTGCCAGCAGCTCAAGGACAGAGAACACTGAAGCTTTCTTT. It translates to CASSSRTENTEAFF.

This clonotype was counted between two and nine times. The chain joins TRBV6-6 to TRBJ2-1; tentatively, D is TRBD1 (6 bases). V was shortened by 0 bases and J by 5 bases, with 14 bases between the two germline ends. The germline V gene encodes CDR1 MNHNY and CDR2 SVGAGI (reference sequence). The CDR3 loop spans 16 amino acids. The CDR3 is CASSYSHNAGDNEQFF. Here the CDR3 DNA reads TGTGCCAGCAGTTACTCCCACAACGCAGGGGACAATGAGCAGTTCTTC.

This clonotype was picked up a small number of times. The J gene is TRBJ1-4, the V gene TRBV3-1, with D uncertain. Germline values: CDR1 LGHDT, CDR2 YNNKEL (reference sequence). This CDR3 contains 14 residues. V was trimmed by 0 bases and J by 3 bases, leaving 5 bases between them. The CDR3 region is CASSQDFSNEKLFF. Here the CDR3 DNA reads TGTGCCAGCAGCCAAGATTTTTCTAATGAAAAACTGTTTTTT.

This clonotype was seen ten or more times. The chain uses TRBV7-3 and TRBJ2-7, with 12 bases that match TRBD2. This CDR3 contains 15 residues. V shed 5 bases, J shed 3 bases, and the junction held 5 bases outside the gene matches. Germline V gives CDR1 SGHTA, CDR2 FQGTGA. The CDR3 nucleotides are TGTGCCAGCAGCCTACCGGGACTAGCGGGCTACGAGCAGTACGTC. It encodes CASSLPGLAGYEQYV.

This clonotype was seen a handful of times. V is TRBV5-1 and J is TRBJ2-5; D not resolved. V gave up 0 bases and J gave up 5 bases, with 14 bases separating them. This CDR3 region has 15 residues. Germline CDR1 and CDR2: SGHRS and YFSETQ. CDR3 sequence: CASSLAGQEEETQYF. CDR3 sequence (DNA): TGCGCCAGCAGCTTGGCTGGGCAGGAAGAGGAGACCCAGTACTTC.